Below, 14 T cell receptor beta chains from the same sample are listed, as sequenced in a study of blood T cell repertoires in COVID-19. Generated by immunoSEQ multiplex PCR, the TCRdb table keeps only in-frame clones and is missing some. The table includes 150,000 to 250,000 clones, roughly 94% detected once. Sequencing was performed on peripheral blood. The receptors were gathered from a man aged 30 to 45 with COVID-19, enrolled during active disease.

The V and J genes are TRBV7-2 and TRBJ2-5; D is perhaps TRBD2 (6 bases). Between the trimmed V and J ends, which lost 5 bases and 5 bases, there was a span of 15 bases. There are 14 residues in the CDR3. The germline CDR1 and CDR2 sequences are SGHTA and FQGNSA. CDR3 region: CASSQGGAGETQYF. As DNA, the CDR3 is TGTGCCAGCAGCCAGGGTGGGGCGGGGGAGACCCAGTACTTC.

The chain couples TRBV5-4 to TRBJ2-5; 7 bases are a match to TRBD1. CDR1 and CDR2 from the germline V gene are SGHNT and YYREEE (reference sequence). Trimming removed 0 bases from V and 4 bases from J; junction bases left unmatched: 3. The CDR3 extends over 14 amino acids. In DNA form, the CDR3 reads TGTGCCAGCAGCTTGGCCAACAGGGGAGAGACCCAGTACTTC. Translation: CASSLANRGETQYF.

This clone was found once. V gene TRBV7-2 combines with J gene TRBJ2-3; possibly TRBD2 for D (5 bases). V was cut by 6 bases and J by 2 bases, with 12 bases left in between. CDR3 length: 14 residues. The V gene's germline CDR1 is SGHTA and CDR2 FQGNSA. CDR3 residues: CASSFDGITDTQYF. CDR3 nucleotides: TGTGCCAGCAGTTTCGACGGGATCACAGATACGCAGTATTTT.

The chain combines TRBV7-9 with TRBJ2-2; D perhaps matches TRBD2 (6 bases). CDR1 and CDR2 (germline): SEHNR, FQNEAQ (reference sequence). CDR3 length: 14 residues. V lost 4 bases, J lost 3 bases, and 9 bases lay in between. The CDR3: CASSSGTYTGELFF. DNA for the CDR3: TGTGCCAGCAGCTCCGGGACTTACACCGGGGAGCTGTTTTTT.

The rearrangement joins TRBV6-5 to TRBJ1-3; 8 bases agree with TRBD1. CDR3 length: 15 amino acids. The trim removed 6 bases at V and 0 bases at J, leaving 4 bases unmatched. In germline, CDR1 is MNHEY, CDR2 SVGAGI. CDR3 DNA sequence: TGTGCCAGCAGATCGACAGGGGCCTCTGGAAACACCATATATTTT. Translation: CASRSTGASGNTIYF.

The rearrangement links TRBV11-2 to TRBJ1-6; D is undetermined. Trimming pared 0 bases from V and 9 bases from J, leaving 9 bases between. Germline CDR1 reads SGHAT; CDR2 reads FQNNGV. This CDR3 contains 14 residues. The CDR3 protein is CASSLDPGSSPLHF. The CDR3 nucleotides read TGTGCCAGCAGCTTAGATCCGGGGAGTTCACCCCTCCACTTT. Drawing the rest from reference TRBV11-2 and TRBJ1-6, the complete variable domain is EAGVAQSPRYKIIEKRQSVAFWCNPISGHATLYWYQQILGQGPKLLIQFQNNGVVDDSQLPKDRFSAERLKGVDSTLKIQPAKLEDSAVYLCASSLDPGSSPLHFGNGTRLTVT.

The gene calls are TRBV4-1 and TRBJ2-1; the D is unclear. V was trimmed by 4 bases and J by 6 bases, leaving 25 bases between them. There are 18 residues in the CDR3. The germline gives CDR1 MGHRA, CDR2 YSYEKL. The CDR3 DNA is TGCGCCAGCAGCCGTACCCCAGCAGGCACTTCCGATGGCAATGAGCAGTTCTTC. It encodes CASSRTPAGTSDGNEQFF.

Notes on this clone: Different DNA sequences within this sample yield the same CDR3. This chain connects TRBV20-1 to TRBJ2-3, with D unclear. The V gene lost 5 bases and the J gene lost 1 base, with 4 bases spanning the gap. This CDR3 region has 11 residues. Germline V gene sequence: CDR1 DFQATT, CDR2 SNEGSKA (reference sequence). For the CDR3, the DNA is TGCAGTGCTCCTCGCACAGATACGCAGTATTTT. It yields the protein CSAPRTDTQYF.

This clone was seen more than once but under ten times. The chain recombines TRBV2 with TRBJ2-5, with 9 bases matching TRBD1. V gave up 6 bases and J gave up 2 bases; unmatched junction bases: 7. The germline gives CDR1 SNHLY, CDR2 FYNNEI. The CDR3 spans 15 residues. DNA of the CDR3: TGTGCCAGCAGAAAACAGGGGGCAAGACAAGAGACCCAGTACTTC. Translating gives CASRKQGARQETQYF.

CDR3 sequence (DNA): TGTGCCAGCAGCTTCGTTTCAACTAATGAAAAACTGTTTTTT. Translated: CASSFVSTNEKLFF. The V call is TRBV7-9, the J call TRBJ1-4; no definite D call. Trimming stripped 3 bases from V and 0 bases from J, with 5 bases between. Germline CDR1 SEHNR, CDR2 FQNEAQ (reference sequence). CDR3 length: 14 amino acids.

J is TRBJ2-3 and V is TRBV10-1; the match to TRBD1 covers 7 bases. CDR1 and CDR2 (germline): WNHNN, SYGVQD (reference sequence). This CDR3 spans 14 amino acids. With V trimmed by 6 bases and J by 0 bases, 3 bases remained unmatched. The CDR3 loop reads CASRSGQSTDTQYF. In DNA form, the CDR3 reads TGCGCCAGCAGATCGGGACAGAGCACAGATACGCAGTATTTT.

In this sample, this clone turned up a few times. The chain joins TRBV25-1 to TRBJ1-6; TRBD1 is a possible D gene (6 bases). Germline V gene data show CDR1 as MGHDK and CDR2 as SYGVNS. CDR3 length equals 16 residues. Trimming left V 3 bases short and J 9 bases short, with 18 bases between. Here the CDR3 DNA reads TGTGCCAGCAGTGACCCACAGGGTAGAGTCGCTTCACCCCTCCACTTT. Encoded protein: CASSDPQGRVASPLHF.

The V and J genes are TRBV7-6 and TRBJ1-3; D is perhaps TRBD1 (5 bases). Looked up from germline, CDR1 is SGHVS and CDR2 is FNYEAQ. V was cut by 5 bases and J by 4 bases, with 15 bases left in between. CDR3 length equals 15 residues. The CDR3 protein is CASSPTRQGGNTIYF. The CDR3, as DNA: TGTGCCAGCAGCCCAACCAGGCAGGGAGGAAACACCATATATTTT.

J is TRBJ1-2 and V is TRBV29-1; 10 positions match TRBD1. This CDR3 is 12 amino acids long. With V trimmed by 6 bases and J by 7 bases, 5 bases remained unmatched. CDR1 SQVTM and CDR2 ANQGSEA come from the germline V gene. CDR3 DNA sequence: TGCAGCGTGGGACAGGGGTTTGCTGGCTACACCTTC. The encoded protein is CSVGQGFAGYTF.